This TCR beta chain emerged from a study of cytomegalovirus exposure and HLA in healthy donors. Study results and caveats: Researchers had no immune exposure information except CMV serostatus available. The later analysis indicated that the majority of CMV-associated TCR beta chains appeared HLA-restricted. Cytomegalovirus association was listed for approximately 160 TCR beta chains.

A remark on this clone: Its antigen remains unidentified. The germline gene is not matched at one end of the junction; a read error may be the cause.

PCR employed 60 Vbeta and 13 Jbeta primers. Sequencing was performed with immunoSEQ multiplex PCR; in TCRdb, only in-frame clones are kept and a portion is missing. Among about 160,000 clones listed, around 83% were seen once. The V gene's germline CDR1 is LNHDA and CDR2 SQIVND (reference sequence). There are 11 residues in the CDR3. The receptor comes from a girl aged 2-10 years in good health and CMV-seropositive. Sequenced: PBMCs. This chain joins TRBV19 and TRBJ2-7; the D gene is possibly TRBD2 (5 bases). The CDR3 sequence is CASSIAGITLF. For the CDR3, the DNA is TGTGCCAGTAGTATAGCCGGGATAACACTCTTC.